A selection of T cell receptor beta chains follows, all from one sample in a study of monozygotic twins with inflammatory bowel disease. TCRdb reprocessed the 5' RACE reads, with one entry per CDR3 protein and no DNA. Its table records approximately 40,000 distinct CDR3 sequences. Material for sequencing was blood. Every receptor here comes from a human donor with ulcerative colitis or Crohn's disease, or a healthy co-twin of an affected twin (not recorded which). CDR3s include the opening cysteine and the closing phenylalanine or tryptophan. Each record gives: J gene, V gene, CDR3 protein.

j_call: TRBJ2-3
v_call: TRBV5-1
cdr3_aa: CASSSGGAITDTQYF

j_call: TRBJ1-4
v_call: TRBV20-1
cdr3_aa: CSARPSRDISERLFF

j_call: TRBJ2-1
v_call: TRBV7-2
cdr3_aa: CASSRVAGAGEQFF

j_call: TRBJ1-1
v_call: TRBV18
cdr3_aa: CASSPRRGDTEAFF

j_call: TRBJ1-2
v_call: TRBV29-1
cdr3_aa: CSVESKPGVIRGYGYTF

j_call: TRBJ2-3
v_call: TRBV7-8
cdr3_aa: CASRGLAGTTDTQYF

j_call: TRBJ2-2
v_call: TRBV24-1
cdr3_aa: CATLSGYRGTGELFF

j_call: TRBJ2-5
v_call: TRBV11-2
cdr3_aa: CASSSWRPQQETQYF

j_call: TRBJ1-5
v_call: TRBV9
cdr3_aa: CASSGTGGNQPQHF

j_call: TRBJ2-7
v_call: TRBV6-5
cdr3_aa: CASSYPGSYEQYF

j_call: TRBJ2-1
v_call: TRBV5-1
cdr3_aa: CASRHSDSLSGEEQFF